The 9 T cell receptor beta chains presented below share a single source sample, sequenced in a study of beta chain features in type 1 diabetes. Reverse transcribing all isolated RNA meant expressed TCRB transcripts were sequenced. Method: immunoSEQ multiplex PCR; TCRdb's copy keeps in-frame clones and lacks some. The table has 300,000 to 450,000 clones, around 20% seen once. Specimen: naive CD4+ T cells from blood. The receptor set was obtained from a woman between 18 and 29 years old in good health.

The J gene is TRBJ2-1, the V gene TRBV19, with unresolved D. V was shortened by 6 bases and J by 9 bases, with 9 bases between the two germline ends. This CDR3 region has 11 residues. Germline V gives CDR1 LNHDA, CDR2 SQIVND (reference sequence). DNA for the CDR3: TGTGCCAGTAGAGCGACCTCTGAGCAGTTCTTC. It specifies CASRATSEQFF.

This clone was found a few times. V and J are TRBV30 and TRBJ2-5, with 8 positions matching TRBD2. V trimming: 4 bases; J trimming: 7 bases; junction bases outside the gene matches: 8. Per the germline V gene, CDR1 is GTSNPN and CDR2 is SVGIG (reference sequence). CDR3 length equals 13 residues. Here the CDR3 reads CAWMRTSRGTQYF. The DNA for the CDR3 is TGTGCCTGGATGAGGACTAGCAGGGGGACCCAGTACTTC.

The CDR3 coding sequence is TGTGCCAGCATCCCTCTAGCGGGAAGGAGTACAGATACGCAGTATTTT. Residues: CASIPLAGRSTDTQYF. The chain joins TRBV21-1 to TRBJ2-3; the table's TRBD2 call for D was not verified on the DNA. TRBV21-1 constitutes a pseudogene. The CDR3 runs 16 residues.

This clone showed up just a few times. The V and J genes are TRBV5-1 and TRBJ1-1, with a weak D call TRBD1 (6 bases). CDR3 length: 14 amino acids. Germline V gene data show CDR1 as SGHRS and CDR2 as YFSETQ. V dropped 5 bases and J dropped 0 bases, with 11 bases sitting between them. The CDR3 region is CASRSGHLNTEAFF. Here the CDR3 DNA reads TGCGCCAGCAGGTCGGGACACCTGAACACTGAAGCTTTCTTT.

This clone was counted only a few times. The rearrangement uses TRBV7-9 and TRBJ2-5; TRBD2 matches at 11 bases. Germline V gene lookup returns CDR1 SEHNR and CDR2 FQNEAQ (reference sequence). The CDR3 has 16 residues. V dropped 1 base and J dropped 3; count of bases not matched to a gene: 4. CDR3 region: CASSLGLAGSEETQYF. CDR3 sequence (DNA): TGTGCCAGCAGCTTAGGACTAGCGGGGAGTGAAGAGACCCAGTACTTC.

The chain recombines TRBV5-4 with TRBJ2-5; TRBD1 might be the D (6 bases). Trimming removed 4 bases from V and 2 bases from J, with 12 bases in between. Germline-derived CDR1 and CDR2 are SGHNT and YYREEE (reference sequence). This CDR3 spans 14 amino acids. CDR3 loop: CASSPDSAQETQYF. The DNA for the CDR3 is TGTGCCAGCAGCCCGGACAGCGCTCAAGAGACCCAGTACTTC. Full variable domain (missing parts from reference TRBV5-4 and TRBJ2-5): ETGVTQSPTHLIKTRGQQVTLRCSSQSGHNTVSWYQQALGQGPQFIFQYYREEENGRGNFPPRFSGLQFPNYSSELNVNALELDDSALYLCASSPDSAQETQYFGPGTRLLVL.

V usage is TRBV6-5 and J usage is TRBJ2-3, with D unclear. V lost 0 bases and J 5 bases, leaving 6 bases between the germline ends. The CDR3 has 13 amino acids. Germline V CDR1 and CDR2: MNHEY, SVGAGI. The CDR3 sequence is CASSYSSGDTQYF. CDR3 DNA sequence: TGTGCCAGCAGTTACTCCTCGGGAGATACGCAGTATTTT.

The chain combines TRBV5-1 with TRBJ2-5; D remains ambiguous. Germline V gene data show CDR1 as SGHRS and CDR2 as YFSETQ. The CDR3 is 12 residues long. The V and J ends lost 5 bases and 4 bases respectively, with 9 bases between them. The DNA of the CDR3 is TGCGCCAGCAGTCTGAGATTAGAGACCCAGTACTTC. Translated, it gives CASSLRLETQYF.

This clone appeared a few times. The gene calls are TRBV2 and TRBJ1-1, with a tentative D call TRBD1 (5 bases). CDR3 length equals 15 residues. Per the germline V gene, CDR1 is SNHLY and CDR2 is FYNNEI. The germline V and J ends were trimmed by 4 bases and 1 base, with 13 bases remaining between them. The chain's CDR3 is CASSVRAGGNTEAFF. For the CDR3, the DNA is TGTGCCAGCAGTGTTCGAGCGGGGGGGAACACTGAAGCTTTCTTT.